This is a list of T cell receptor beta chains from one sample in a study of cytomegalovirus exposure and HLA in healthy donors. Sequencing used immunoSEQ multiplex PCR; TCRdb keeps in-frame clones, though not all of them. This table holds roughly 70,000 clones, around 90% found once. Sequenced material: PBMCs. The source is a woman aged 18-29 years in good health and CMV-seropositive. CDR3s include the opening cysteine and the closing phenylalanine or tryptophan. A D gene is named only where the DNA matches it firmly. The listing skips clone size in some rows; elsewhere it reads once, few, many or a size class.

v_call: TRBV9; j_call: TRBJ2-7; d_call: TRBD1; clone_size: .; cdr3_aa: CASSDRDRGYEQYF; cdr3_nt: TGTGCCAGCAGCGACCGGGACAGGGGCTACGAGCAGTACTTC
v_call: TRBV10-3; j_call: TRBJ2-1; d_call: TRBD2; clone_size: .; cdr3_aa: CAIGRTSGVGNEQFF; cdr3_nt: TGTGCCATCGGACGGACTAGCGGGGTTGGAAATGAGCAGTTCTTC
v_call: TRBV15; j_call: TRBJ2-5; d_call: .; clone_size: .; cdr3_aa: CATSRDQLETQYF; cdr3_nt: TGTGCCACCAGCAGAGATCAGTTGGAGACCCAGTACTTC
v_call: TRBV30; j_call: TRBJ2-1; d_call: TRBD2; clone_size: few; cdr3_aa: CAWSWREYNEQFF; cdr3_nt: TGTGCCTGGAGTTGGCGGGAGTACAATGAGCAGTTCTTC
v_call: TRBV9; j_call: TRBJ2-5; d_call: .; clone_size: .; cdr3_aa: CASSVRGSVVKQETQYF; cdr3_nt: TGTGCCAGCAGCGTTCGGGGTTCGGTGGTAAAGCAAGAGACCCAGTACTTC
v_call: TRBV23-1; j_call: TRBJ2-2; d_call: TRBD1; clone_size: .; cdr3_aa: CASSQSKVGGTGDTGELFF; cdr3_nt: TGCGCCAGCAGTCAATCGAAAGTGGGAGGGACAGGGGACACCGGGGAGCTGTTTTTT
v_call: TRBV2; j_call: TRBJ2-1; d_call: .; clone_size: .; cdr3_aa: CASSGSGVGYNEQFF; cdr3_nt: TGTGCCAGCAGTGGGAGTGGTGTAGGTTACAATGAGCAGTTCTTC
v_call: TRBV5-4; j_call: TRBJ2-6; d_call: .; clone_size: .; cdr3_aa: CASSLTGSGANVLTF; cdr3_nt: TGTGCCAGCAGCTTGACAGGTTCTGGGGCCAACGTCCTGACTTTC
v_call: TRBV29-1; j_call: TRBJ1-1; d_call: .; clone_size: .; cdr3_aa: CSVGRNTEAFF; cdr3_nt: TGCAGCGTTGGTAGGAACACTGAAGCTTTCTTT
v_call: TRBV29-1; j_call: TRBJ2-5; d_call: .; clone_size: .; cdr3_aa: CSVVVGVETQYF; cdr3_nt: TGCAGCGTTGTTGTCGGGGTTGAGACCCAGTACTTC
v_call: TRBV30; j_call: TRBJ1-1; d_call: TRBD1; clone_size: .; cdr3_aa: CAWSGTGFSGPFF; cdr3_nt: TGTGCCTGGAGTGGGACAGGGTTTTCCGGGCCTTTCTTT
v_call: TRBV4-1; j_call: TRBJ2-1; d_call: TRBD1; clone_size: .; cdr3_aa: CASSQVGDRKYNEQFF; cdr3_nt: TGCGCCAGCAGCCAAGTCGGGGACAGAAAGTACAATGAGCAGTTCTTC
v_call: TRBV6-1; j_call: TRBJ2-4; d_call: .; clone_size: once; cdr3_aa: CASSEEPRVVQYF; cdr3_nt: TGTGCCAGCAGTGAGGAGCCGAGGGTAGTTCAGTACTTC
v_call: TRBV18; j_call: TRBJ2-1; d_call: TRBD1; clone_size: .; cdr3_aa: CASSPRGQYNEQFF; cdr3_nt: TGTGCCAGCTCACCCCGGGGACAGTACAATGAGCAGTTCTTC